A single sample is the source of the 31 T cell receptor beta chains below, sequenced in a study of naive and memory T cell subsets. The beta constant-region primer was an equimolar mix of two oligonucleotides covering TRBC1 and TRBC2. Four rounds of PCR amplified the ligated cDNA using nested alpha and beta constant-region primers plus SP2. TCRdb itself ran the UMI-ligation and nested PCR reads through MiXCR, one entry per CDR3 protein. The data contain more than 95,000 distinct CDR3 sequences, around 15% of them singletons. General observations from the study: Naive repertoires, especially CD8, held a few larger clonotypes, possibly memory cells re-expressing CD45RA.

Their specific antigens are unknown. The sample consisted of naive CD8+ T cells from blood. Receptor source: a human donor in good health.

The chain joins TRBV7-9 to TRBJ2-2; D call uncertain. CDR1 and CDR2 (germline): SEHNR, FQNEAQ (reference sequence). V shed 0 bases and J shed 4 bases, with 6 bases lying between them. The CDR3 covers 14 residues. The CDR3 bases are TGTGCCAGCAGCTTAGCGATAGGCACCGGGGAGCTGTTTTTT. As protein: CASSLAIGTGELFF.

The rearrangement joins TRBV7-9 to TRBJ1-4; tentatively, D is TRBD1 (6 bases). Germline assignment: CDR1 SEHNR and CDR2 FQNEAQ (reference sequence). Trimming cost V 8 bases and J 7 bases, with 14 bases left between them. This CDR3 is 13 amino acids long. The DNA for the CDR3 is TGTGCCAGCCGGACAGTTCGATCTGAAAAACTGTTTTTT. Amino acid sequence: CASRTVRSEKLFF.

The sample holds a few counts of this clonotype. The rearrangement uses TRBV28 and TRBJ1-5; D gene ambiguous. Germline V CDR1 and CDR2: MDHEN, SYDVKM. The CDR3 sequence is 15 residues long. V was clipped by 6 bases and J by 0 bases, with 12 bases between them. CDR3 nucleotides: TGTGCCAGCAGCCCCCCGGAGTATAGCAATCAGCCCCAGCATTTT. It specifies CASSPPEYSNQPQHF.

In its sample, this clonotype was seen a few times. V usage is TRBV12-3 or TRBV12-4 and J usage is TRBJ2-5; a possible D gene is TRBD1 (6 bases). The CDR3 runs 15 residues. Trimming pared 3 bases from V and 4 bases from J, leaving 15 bases between. The CDR3 is CASSLGNREAETQYF. CDR3 nucleotide sequence: TGTGCCAGCAGTTTGGGAAACAGGGAAGCAGAGACCCAGTACTTC.

This clonotype was counted between two and nine times. The V and J genes are TRBV7-8 and TRBJ2-5, with D hard to call. CDR1 is SGHVS and CDR2 is FQNEAQ in the germline V gene. The V end lost 4 bases, the J end lost 2 bases, and 8 bases lay between the germline ends. This CDR3 contains 13 residues. The CDR3, as DNA: TGTGCCAGCAGCTCTAGTGGACAAGAGACCCAGTACTTC. Translation: CASSSSGQETQYF.

This clonotype has only a few counts. The chain combines TRBV12-3 or TRBV12-4 with TRBJ2-3; D might be TRBD1 (6 bases). The CDR3 extends over 18 amino acids. Trimming removed 1 base at V and 2 bases at J, with 19 bases between. The chain's CDR3 is CASSLVLRTLGATDTQYF. The CDR3 nucleotides read TGTGCCAGCAGTTTAGTTTTGAGGACCCTGGGGGCCACAGATACGCAGTATTTT.

The rearrangement joins TRBV29-1 to TRBJ2-1; no firm D call. The V and J ends lost 6 bases and 7 bases respectively, with 7 bases between them. The CDR3 sequence is 10 residues long. CDR1 and CDR2 from the germline V gene are SQVTM and ANQGSEA. The CDR3 DNA reads TGCAGCGTGCTACTTAATGAGCAGTTCTTC. Amino acid sequence: CSVLLNEQFF.

This clonotype has ten or more counts. The rearrangement joins TRBV15 to TRBJ1-2; tentative D call: TRBD1 (5 bases). The germline V gene has CDR1 LNHNV and CDR2 YYDKDF (reference sequence). There are 12 residues in the CDR3. Trimming cost V 5 bases and J 6 bases, with 10 bases left between them. Here the CDR3 reads CATSGGADGYTF. CDR3 nucleotides: TGTGCCACCAGCGGAGGGGCAGATGGCTACACCTTC.

V usage is TRBV14 and J usage is TRBJ2-1; the D is unclear. Trimming stripped 1 base from V and 1 base from J, with 14 bases between. From germline, CDR1 is SGHDN and CDR2 FVKESK. The CDR3 contains 17 residues. DNA for the CDR3: TGTGCCAGCAGCCAAGGTCTGGTTTCCCCTTCCTACAATGAGCAGTTCTTC. Protein product: CASSQGLVSPSYNEQFF.

This clonotype was counted a few times. J is TRBJ2-2 and V is TRBV9; D remains ambiguous. Looked up from germline, CDR1 is SGDLS and CDR2 is YYNGEE. Deletions cut 0 bases from V and 4 bases from J, with 10 bases between. This CDR3 comprises 15 residues. CDR3 region: CASSVGQSGTGELFF. In nucleotides, the CDR3 is TGTGCCAGCAGCGTAGGTCAGAGTGGCACCGGGGAGCTGTTTTTT.

This clonotype was picked up many times. The chain combines TRBV13 with TRBJ2-1, with 10 bases lining up with TRBD1. V was pared by 2 bases and J by 7 bases, with 11 bases of the junction left unmatched. This CDR3 is built from 17 residues. Germline V CDR1 and CDR2: PRHDT, FYEKMQ (reference sequence). The CDR3 coding sequence is TGTGCCAGCAGCTTAAAGGATGGAGGGACAGGGGTAAATGAGCAGTTCTTC. This encodes CASSLKDGGTGVNEQFF.

This clonotype was detected many times. The J gene is TRBJ2-7, the V gene TRBV27; D is unresolved. Germline CDR1 is MNHEY and CDR2 is SMNVEV (reference sequence). The CDR3 is 12 residues long. Trimming took off 1 base at V and 6 bases at J, with 7 bases between the two ends. CDR3 protein: CASSLYPPEQYF. The CDR3 DNA sequence: TGTGCCAGCAGTTTATACCCCCCCGAGCAGTACTTC.

This clonotype was observed a few times. The chain couples TRBV5-5 to TRBJ1-6, with D possibly TRBD1 on 5 matching bases. Looked up from germline, CDR1 is SGHKS and CDR2 is YYEKEE (reference sequence). V lost 4 bases and J lost 3, with 8 bases in between. The CDR3 totals 14 residues. CDR3 nucleotides: TGTGCCAGCAGCCCGGGACTCTATAATTCACCCCTCCACTTT. Translated: CASSPGLYNSPLHF.

This clonotype was observed a few times. The J gene is TRBJ2-1, the V gene TRBV24-1; D is ambiguous. CDR3 size: 11 residues. Trimming left V 9 bases short and J 4 bases short, with 6 bases between. Germline CDR1 is KGHDR and CDR2 is SFDVKD. CDR3 nucleotides: TGTGCCACCTCACAGTACAATGAGCAGTTCTTC. Protein product: CATSQYNEQFF.

This clonotype has a count of ten or more. This chain uses TRBV27 with TRBJ2-7; no clear D gene. Deletions cut 3 bases from V and 2 bases from J, with 11 bases between. This CDR3 contains 14 residues. Germline V gene lookup returns CDR1 MNHEY and CDR2 SMNVEV (reference sequence). The CDR3 here is CASSFKETPYEQYF. In DNA, the CDR3 is TGTGCCAGCAGTTTTAAGGAGACCCCCTACGAGCAGTACTTC.

CDR3 loop: CASSSFQGGETDTQYF. The CDR3 region has the DNA TGTGCCAGCAGCTCATTTCAAGGGGGAGAGACAGATACGCAGTATTTT. The chain couples TRBV7-9 to TRBJ2-3; possibly TRBD1 for D (6 bases). Germline V lookup: CDR1 SEHNR, CDR2 FQNEAQ (reference sequence). V was clipped by 4 bases and J by 3 bases, with 17 bases between them. The CDR3 has 16 amino acids. The entire variable domain, with the rest obtained from reference TRBV7-9 and TRBJ2-3, is as follows: DTGVSQNPRHKITKRGQNVTFRCDPISEHNRLYWYRQTLGQGPEFLTYFQNEAQLEKSRLLSDRFSAERPKGSFSTLEIQRTEQGDSAMYLCASSSFQGGETDTQYFGPGTRLTVL.

This clonotype was seen ten or more times. This chain links TRBV4-3 with TRBJ1-5, with a tentative D call TRBD1 (5 bases). V lost 5 bases to trimming and J lost 3 bases, with 17 bases between them. Germline loops: CDR1 LGHNA, CDR2 YSLEER. The CDR3 totals 16 residues. DNA for the CDR3: TGCGCCAGCAGCGCAGGTGGAGGGGCTCCCAATCAGCCCCAGCATTTT. This sequence encodes CASSAGGGAPNQPQHF.

This clonotype has at least ten counts. The CDR3 DNA reads as TGTGCCAGCAGCCAAGACTCAGGGGGCGGCGATACGCAGTATTTT. Amino acid sequence: CASSQDSGGGDTQYF. The chain links TRBV14 to TRBJ2-3; 8 bases are a match to TRBD1. Germline trimming cut 0 bases from V and 6 bases from J; bases unmatched to any gene: 5. Germline CDR1 reads SGHDN; CDR2 reads FVKESK. The CDR3 has 15 amino acids. The full variable domain, in which reference TRBV14 and TRBJ2-3 provide the parts outside the CDR3, is EAGVTQFPSHSVIEKGQTVTLRCDPISGHDNLYWYRRVMGKEIKFLLHFVKESKQDESGMPNNRFLAERTGGTYSTLKVQPAELEDSGVYFCASSQDSGGGDTQYFGPGTRLTVL.

The genes are TRBV7-9 and TRBJ2-7; tentative D call: TRBD2 (5 bases). The CDR3 is 11 residues long. Trimming left V 6 bases short and J 6 bases short, with 9 bases between. Germline CDR1 is SEHNR and CDR2 is FQNEAQ (reference sequence). CDR3 sequence: CASSWTGEQYF. For the CDR3, the DNA is TGTGCCAGCAGTTGGACTGGCGAGCAGTACTTC.

This clonotype was counted a few times. This sequence joins TRBV4-2 and TRBJ1-2; D is uncertain. CDR1 is LGHNA, CDR2 YNFKEQ, per germline. Trimming shortened V by 1 base and J by 8 bases, and 11 bases separated the two germline ends. The CDR3 consists of 13 residues. This CDR3 is CASSQGGTGGYTF. The CDR3 DNA follows: TGTGCCAGCAGCCAAGGGGGAACGGGCGGCTACACCTTC.

This clonotype turned up a few times. This chain links TRBV20-1 with TRBJ1-4; unclear D gene. The CDR3 extends over 16 amino acids. V was shortened by 0 bases and J by 0 bases, with 11 bases between the two germline ends. Germline V CDR1 and CDR2: DFQATT, SNEGSKA (reference sequence). DNA for the CDR3: TGCAGTGCTAGAGAACCCACCCCAACAACTAATGAAAAACTGTTTTTT. Translation: CSAREPTPTTNEKLFF.

This clonotype was found a few times. This chain uses TRBV21-1 with TRBJ2-7; TRBD1, the table's D call, was not compared with the DNA. TRBV21-1 is noted as a pseudogene. The CDR3 has 11 amino acids. The CDR3 reads CASGGVYEQYF. CDR3 nucleotide sequence: TGTGCCTCAGGGGGCGTATACGAGCAGTACTTC.

This clonotype was observed at least ten times. This chain's CDR3 is CASSFLGPPGEQYF. CDR3 nucleotide sequence: TGTGCCAGCAGTTTCCTCGGGCCTCCGGGTGAGCAGTACTTC. The rearrangement links TRBV27 to TRBJ2-7; no firm D call. With 3 bases removed from V and 7 bases from J, the gap between germline ends came to 16 bases. This CDR3 is built from 14 residues. CDR1 is MNHEY, CDR2 SMNVEV, per germline (reference sequence).

The chain is built from TRBV6-2 or TRBV6-3 and TRBJ2-7; D may correspond to TRBD1 or TRBD2 (5 bases each). The CDR3 has 12 amino acids. CDR1 and CDR2 (germline): MNHEY, SVGEGT. The ends were cut back, 8 bases at V and 2 bases at J, with 10 bases in the middle. The CDR3 reads CASRDVAYEQYF. CDR3 DNA sequence: TGTGCCAGCCGGGACGTAGCCTACGAGCAGTACTTC.

The rearrangement uses TRBV19 and TRBJ2-7; tentative D call: TRBD2 (5 bases). The CDR3 length is 13 residues. Germline lookup yields CDR1 LNHDA and CDR2 SQIVND (reference sequence). The V end was cut by 2 bases, the J end by 6 bases, with 11 bases between. For the CDR3, the DNA is TGTGCCAGTAGTATAACGGCCAGCGGCGAGCAGTACTTC. It is translated as CASSITASGEQYF.

This clonotype has a count of ten or more. V and J are TRBV4-3 and TRBJ2-3; no reliable D call. CDR3 length equals 14 residues. Germline CDR1 LGHNA, CDR2 YSLEER. Trimming removed 2 bases from V and 4 bases from J, with 10 bases in between. The CDR3 loop is CASSQSVAPDTQYF. The CDR3 DNA reads TGCGCCAGCAGCCAATCGGTAGCCCCAGATACGCAGTATTTT.

This clonotype came up a few times. The chain recombines TRBV20-1 with TRBJ2-2; no clear D. The CDR3 length is 11 residues. Per germline, CDR1 DFQATT and CDR2 SNEGSKA (reference sequence). Trimming cost V 1 base and J 7 bases, with 4 bases left between them. The CDR3 DNA follows: TGCAGTGCTAGAGTTGGCGGGGAGCTGTTTTTT. As protein: CSARVGGELFF.

The chain has TRBV5-4 and TRBJ1-2, with D unclear. Germline V gene data show CDR1 as SGHNT and CDR2 as YYREEE (reference sequence). Trimming cost V 1 base and J 10 bases, with 14 bases left between them. The CDR3 spans 13 residues. For the CDR3, the DNA is TGTGCCAGCAGCTTGTTTGCTACCGATTCCTACACCTTC. Its protein is CASSLFATDSYTF.

At least ten counts were recorded for this clonotype. The rearrangement joins TRBV15 to TRBJ2-7; TRBD2 is a possible D gene (5 bases). Per germline, CDR1 LNHNV and CDR2 YYDKDF (reference sequence). This CDR3 region has 14 residues. V was pared by 1 base and J by 0 bases, with 7 bases between. CDR3 nucleotides: TGTGCCACCAGCAGAGTAGGGAGCTCCTACGAGCAGTACTTC. It specifies CATSRVGSSYEQYF.

There are a few counts of this clonotype. The chain couples TRBV12-3 or TRBV12-4 to TRBJ2-6; the match to TRBD1 covers 9 bases. Trimming took 6 bases from V and 0 from J; bases not matched to a gene: 9. The CDR3 covers 18 residues. The CDR3 DNA sequence: TGTGCCAGCAGCCCTGGTAGGACAGGGGCCTCTGGGGCCAACGTCCTGACTTTC. Its protein is CASSPGRTGASGANVLTF.

This clonotype was counted between two and nine times. The chain couples TRBV13 to TRBJ2-7, with 10 bases that match TRBD1. Per the germline V gene, CDR1 is PRHDT and CDR2 is FYEKMQ (reference sequence). The CDR3 sequence is 14 residues long. J was trimmed by 4 bases and V by 4 bases; bases with no gene match: 4. The CDR3 DNA is TGTGCCAGCAGCTCACGACAGGGGGCGTACGAGCAGTACTTC. Translating gives CASSSRQGAYEQYF.